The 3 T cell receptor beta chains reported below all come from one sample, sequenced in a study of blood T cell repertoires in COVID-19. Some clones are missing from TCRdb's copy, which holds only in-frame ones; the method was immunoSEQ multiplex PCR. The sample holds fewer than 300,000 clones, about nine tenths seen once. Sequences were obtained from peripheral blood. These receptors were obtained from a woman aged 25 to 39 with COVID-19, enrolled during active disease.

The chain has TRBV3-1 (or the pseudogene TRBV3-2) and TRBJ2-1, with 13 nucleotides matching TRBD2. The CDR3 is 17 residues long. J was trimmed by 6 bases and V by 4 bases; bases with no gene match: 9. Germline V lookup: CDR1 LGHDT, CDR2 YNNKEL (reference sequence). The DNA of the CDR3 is TGTGCCAGCAGCCGGGTACTAGCGGGAGGGTGGAGCAATGAGCAGTTCTTC. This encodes CASSRVLAGGWSNEQFF.

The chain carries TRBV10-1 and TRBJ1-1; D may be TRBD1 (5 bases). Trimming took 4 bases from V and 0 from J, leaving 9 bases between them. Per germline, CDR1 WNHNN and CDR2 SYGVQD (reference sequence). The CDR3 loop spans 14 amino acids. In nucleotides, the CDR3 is TGCGCCAGCAGTGGTAACAGGATGAACACTGAAGCTTTCTTT. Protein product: CASSGNRMNTEAFF.

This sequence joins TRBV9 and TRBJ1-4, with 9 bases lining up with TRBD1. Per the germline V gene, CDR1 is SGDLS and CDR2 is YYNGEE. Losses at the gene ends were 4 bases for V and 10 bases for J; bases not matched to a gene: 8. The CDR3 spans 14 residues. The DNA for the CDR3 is TGTGCCAGCAGCCCGGACAGGGGAGAGGGAAAACTGTTTTTT. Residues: CASSPDRGEGKLFF. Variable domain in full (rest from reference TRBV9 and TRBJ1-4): DSGVTQTPKHLITATGQRVTLRCSPRSGDLSVYWYQQSLDQGLQFLIQYYNGEERAKGNILERFSAQQFPDLHSELNLSSLELGDSALYFCASSPDRGEGKLFFGSGTQLSVL.